The entry below describes one T cell receptor beta chain. This clone was observed once. Its antigen has not been determined. No base qualities exist here, and no much larger clone lies one base off it. Measured from the cysteine to the phenylalanine, the CDR3 is 15 residues long. Only the CDR3 DNA stays, 45 bases, in frame from base 1. Trimming removed 5 bases from V and 3 bases from J, leaving 13 bases between the germline ends. Looking up the germline V gene yields CDR1 SGHTA and CDR2 FQGNSA. Using the immunoSEQ TRB Survey service, rearranged CDR3 beta regions were amplified from genomic DNA with multiplex V and J primers. To keep sequencing depth equal across samples, survey-level depth of up to 500,000 reads per sample was applied. The libraries were purified and pooled, then sequenced using Illumina technology. In the original analysis: Productive clonality, sample overlap, pairwise scatters, CDR3 beta length, V/D/J gene usage and productiveness were assessed with immunoSEQ online tools. Calculated diversity was defined as the number of unique rearrangements divided by total templates times 100, and Shannon and Simpson indices were additionally computed. Z-score normalized data were analyzed by principal component analysis with the R prcomp function and the ggbiplot package. Morisita's index was used to measure clonal overlap between blood and rectum within each subject. TCRdb provides this immuneACCESS table in a form limited to in-frame rearrangements. Some clones are lacking; in checked studies, under half of them reflect an unresolved V gene, and why the rest are absent is not known. V and J calls plus clone size are reproduced from that table; the DNA served to infer D and trimming. This sample comprises 20,000 to 25,000 clones, approximately 71% of them detected only once. Approximately 8% of the sample is held by the ten biggest clonotypes.

This sample is drawn from a study of pediatric ulcerative colitis (dated by TCRdb to 2018 to 2020). For the wider study: Of the ulcerative colitis patients, about 7 had pancolitis and two had left-sided colitis, and histology in every patient was consistent with ulcerative colitis. From under ten newly diagnosed, treatment-naive pediatric ulcerative colitis patients and four non-IBD control children, paired blood and rectal samples were collected. Using the Pediatric Ulcerative Colitis Activity Index, a couple of patients were classed as having mild disease, four as having moderate disease and three as having acute severe colitis.

One to two pinch biopsies were taken from the rectum for research during colonoscopy. Before the diagnostic colonoscopy, none of the ulcerative colitis patients had been given immunosuppressive medication. Rectal biopsies were digested with proteinase K before DNA isolation. The Wizard kit (Promega) was used to extract genomic DNA from both blood and intestinal samples. The paper's findings and limits, for the study overall: Only a few individuals were included in the healthy control group, which was small. Controls, mild-moderate and acute severe colitis patients were separated by rectal repertoire features, and reduced rectal diversity due to clonal expansions was observed in acute severe colitis. Blood-derived T cells may have been included in rectal pinch biopsies, especially in patients with overt colitis. Repertoires were derived from total lymphocyte DNA, so rare subsets such as regulatory T cells may have patterns not reflected. For technical reasons, substantially fewer templates were yielded by the blood samples of a couple of patients, and these blood samples were excluded from blood-rectal overlap analysis. Clonal overlap between a subject's own blood and rectum was significantly greater in ulcerative colitis patients than in controls, which suggests more T cell trafficking to inflamed tissue. Two rectal CDR3 clonotypes turned up in every ulcerative colitis patient but in none of the controls.

The receptor was derived from a boy younger than 18 with severe ulcerative colitis. The specimen sequenced was gut tissue. The V and J genes are TRBV7-2 and TRBJ2-2, with the D call perhaps TRBD1 or TRBD2, each one matching 6 bases. The CDR3 has the sequence CASSLDYRDTGELFF. The DNA reads as follows: TGTGCCAGCAGCCTGGACTACAGGGACACCGGGGAGCTGTTTTTT. This CDR3, with the reference TRBV7-2 and TRBJ2-2 proteins standing in past its ends, gives the full variable domain GAGVSQSPSNKVTEKGKDVELRCDPISGHTALYWYRQSLGQGLEFLIYFQGNSAPDKSGLPSDRFSAERTGGSVSTLTIQRTQQEDSAVYLCASSLDYRDTGELFFGEGSRLTVL.